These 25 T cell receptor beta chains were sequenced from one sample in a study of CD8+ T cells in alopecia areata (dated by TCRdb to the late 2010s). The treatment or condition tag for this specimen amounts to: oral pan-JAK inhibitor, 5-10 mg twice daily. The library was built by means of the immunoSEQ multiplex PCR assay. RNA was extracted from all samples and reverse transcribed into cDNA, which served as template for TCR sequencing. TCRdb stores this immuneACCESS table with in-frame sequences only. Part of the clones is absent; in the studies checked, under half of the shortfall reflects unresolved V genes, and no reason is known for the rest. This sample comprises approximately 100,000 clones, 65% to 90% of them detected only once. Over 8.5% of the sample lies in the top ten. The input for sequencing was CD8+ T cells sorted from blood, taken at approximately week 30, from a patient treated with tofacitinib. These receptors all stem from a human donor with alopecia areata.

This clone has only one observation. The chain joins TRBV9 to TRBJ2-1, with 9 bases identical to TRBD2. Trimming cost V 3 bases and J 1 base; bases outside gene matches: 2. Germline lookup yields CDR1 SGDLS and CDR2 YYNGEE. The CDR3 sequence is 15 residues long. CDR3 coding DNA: TGTGCCAGCAGCGGTAGCGGGAGATCCTACAATGAGCAGTTCTTC. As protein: CASSGSGRSYNEQFF.

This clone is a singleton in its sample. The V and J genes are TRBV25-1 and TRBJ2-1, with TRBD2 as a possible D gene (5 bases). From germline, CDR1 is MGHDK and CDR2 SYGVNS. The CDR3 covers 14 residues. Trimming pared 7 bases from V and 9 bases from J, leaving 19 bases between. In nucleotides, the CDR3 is TGTGCCAGCACCACTTTCCGTGATGGAGGTGAGCAGTTCTTC. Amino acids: CASTTFRDGGEQFF.

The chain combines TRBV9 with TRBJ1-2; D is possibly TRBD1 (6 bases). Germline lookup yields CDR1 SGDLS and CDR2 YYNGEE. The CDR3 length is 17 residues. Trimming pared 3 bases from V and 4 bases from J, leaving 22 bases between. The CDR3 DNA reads TGTGCCAGCAGCGCCTTCCACTCACTTGGACAGAGCTATGGCTACACCTTC. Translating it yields CASSAFHSLGQSYGYTF.

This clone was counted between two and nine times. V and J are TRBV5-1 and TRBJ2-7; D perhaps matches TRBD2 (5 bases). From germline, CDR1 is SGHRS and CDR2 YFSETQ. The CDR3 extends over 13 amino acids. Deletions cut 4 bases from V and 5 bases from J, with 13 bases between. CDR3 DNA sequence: TGCGCCAGCAGCCTATATATCGGGGACGAGCAGTACTTC. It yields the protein CASSLYIGDEQYF.

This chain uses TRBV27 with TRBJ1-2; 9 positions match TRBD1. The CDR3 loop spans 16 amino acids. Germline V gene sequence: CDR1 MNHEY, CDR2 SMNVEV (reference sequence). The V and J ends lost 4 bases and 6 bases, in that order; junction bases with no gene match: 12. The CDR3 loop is CASSSLPGQGSNGYTF. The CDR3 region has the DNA TGTGCCAGCAGTTCCTTACCGGGACAGGGATCTAATGGCTACACCTTC.

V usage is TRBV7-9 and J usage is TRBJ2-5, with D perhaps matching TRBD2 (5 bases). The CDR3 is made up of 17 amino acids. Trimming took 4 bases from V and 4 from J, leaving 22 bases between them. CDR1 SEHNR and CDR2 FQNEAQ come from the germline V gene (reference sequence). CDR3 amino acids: CASSSPLEGRAGETQYF. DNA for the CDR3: TGTGCCAGCAGCTCACCACTTGAGGGTCGTGCTGGAGAGACCCAGTACTTC.

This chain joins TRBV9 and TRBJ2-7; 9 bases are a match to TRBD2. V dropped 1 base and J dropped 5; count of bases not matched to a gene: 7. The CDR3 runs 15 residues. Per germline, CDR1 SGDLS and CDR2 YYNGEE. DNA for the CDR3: TGTGCCAGCAGCGTACTCGCGGGAGGGCTTGACGAGCAGTACTTC. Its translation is CASSVLAGGLDEQYF. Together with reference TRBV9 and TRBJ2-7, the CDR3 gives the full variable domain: DSGVTQTPKHLITATGQRVTLRCSPRSGDLSVYWYQQSLDQGLQFLIQYYNGEERAKGNILERFSAQQFPDLHSELNLSSLELGDSALYFCASSVLAGGLDEQYFGPGTRLTVT.

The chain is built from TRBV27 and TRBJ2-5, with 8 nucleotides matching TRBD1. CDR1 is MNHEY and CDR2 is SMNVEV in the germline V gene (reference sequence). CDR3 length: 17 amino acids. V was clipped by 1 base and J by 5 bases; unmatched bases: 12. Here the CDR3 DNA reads TGTGCCAGCAGTTTATTAACCACAGGGGGACTCTTGGAGACCCAGTACTTC. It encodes CASSLLTTGGLLETQYF.

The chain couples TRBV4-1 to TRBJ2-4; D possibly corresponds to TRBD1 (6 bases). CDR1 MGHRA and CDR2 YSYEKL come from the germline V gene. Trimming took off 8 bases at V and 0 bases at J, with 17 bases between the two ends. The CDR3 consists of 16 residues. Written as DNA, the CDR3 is TGCGCCAGCGGACCCGGACAGCCACTAGCCAAAAACATTCAGTACTTC. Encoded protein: CASGPGQPLAKNIQYF.

CDR3: CASSQDSGAGYEQYF. CDR3 coding DNA: TGTGCCAGCAGCCAAGATAGCGGCGCGGGCTACGAGCAGTACTTC. The rearrangement uses TRBV4-2 and TRBJ2-7, with a weak D call TRBD2 (6 bases). The germline V and J ends were trimmed by 0 bases and 3 bases, with 12 bases remaining between them. This CDR3 has 15 amino acids. In germline, CDR1 is LGHNA, CDR2 YNFKEQ.

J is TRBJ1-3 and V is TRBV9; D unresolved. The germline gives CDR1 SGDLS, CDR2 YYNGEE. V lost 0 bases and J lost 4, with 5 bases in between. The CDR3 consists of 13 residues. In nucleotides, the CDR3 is TGTGCCAGCAGCGTAGGAGGGGGAAACACCATATATTTT. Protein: CASSVGGGNTIYF. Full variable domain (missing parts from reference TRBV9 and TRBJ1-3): DSGVTQTPKHLITATGQRVTLRCSPRSGDLSVYWYQQSLDQGLQFLIQYYNGEERAKGNILERFSAQQFPDLHSELNLSSLELGDSALYFCASSVGGGNTIYFGEGSWLTVV.

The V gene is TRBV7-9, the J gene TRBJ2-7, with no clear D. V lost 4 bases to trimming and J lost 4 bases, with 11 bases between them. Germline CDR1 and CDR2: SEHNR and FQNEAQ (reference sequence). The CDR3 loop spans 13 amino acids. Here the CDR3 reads CASSSSSKYEQYF. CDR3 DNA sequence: TGTGCCAGCAGCTCCTCCTCCAAATACGAGCAGTACTTC.

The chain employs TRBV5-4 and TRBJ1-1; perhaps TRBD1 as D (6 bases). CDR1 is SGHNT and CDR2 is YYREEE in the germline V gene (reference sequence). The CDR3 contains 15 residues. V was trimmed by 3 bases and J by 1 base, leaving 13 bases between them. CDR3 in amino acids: CASSSPGQSNTEAFF. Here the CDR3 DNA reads TGTGCCAGCAGCTCCCCGGGACAATCGAACACTGAAGCTTTCTTT.

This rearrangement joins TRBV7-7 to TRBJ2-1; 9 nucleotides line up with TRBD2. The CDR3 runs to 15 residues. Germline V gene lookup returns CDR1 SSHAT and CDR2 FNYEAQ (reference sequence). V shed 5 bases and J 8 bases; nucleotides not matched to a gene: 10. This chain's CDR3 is CASSLSAGGADEQFF. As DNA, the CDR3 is TGTGCCAGCAGCCTATCGGCGGGGGGGGCAGATGAGCAGTTCTTC.

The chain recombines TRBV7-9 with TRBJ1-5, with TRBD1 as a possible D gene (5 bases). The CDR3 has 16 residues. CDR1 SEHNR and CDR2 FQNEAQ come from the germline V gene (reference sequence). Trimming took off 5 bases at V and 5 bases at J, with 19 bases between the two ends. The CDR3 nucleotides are TGTGCCAGCAGCCCCGCCGGGGGTCAGCTCGATCAGCCCCAGCATTTT. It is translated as CASSPAGGQLDQPQHF.

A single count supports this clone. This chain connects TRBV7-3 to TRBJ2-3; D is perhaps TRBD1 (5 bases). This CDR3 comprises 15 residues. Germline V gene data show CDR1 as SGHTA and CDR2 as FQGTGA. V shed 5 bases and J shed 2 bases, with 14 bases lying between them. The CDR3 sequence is CASSQKTEVTDTQYF. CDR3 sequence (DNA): TGTGCCAGCAGCCAAAAGACAGAAGTCACAGATACGCAGTATTTT.

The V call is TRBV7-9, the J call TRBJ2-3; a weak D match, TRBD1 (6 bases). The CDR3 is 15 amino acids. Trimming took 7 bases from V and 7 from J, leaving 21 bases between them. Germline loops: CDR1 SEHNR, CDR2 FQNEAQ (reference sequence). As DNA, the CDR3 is TGTGCCAGCACCGAAATTAGGACAGCCCCGAATACGCAGTATTTT. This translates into CASTEIRTAPNTQYF. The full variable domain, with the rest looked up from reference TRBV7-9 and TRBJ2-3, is DTGVSQNPRHKITKRGQNVTFRCDPISEHNRLYWYRQTLGQGPEFLTYFQNEAQLEKSRLLSDRFSAERPKGSFSTLEIQRTEQGDSAMYLCASTEIRTAPNTQYFGPGTRLTVL.

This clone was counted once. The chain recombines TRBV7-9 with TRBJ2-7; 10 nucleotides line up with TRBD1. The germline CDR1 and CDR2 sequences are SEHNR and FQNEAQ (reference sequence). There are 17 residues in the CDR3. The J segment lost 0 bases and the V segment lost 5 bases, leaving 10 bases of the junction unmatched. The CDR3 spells CASSHAKGQGSSYEQYF. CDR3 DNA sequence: TGTGCCAGCAGCCATGCCAAGGGACAGGGGTCCTCCTACGAGCAGTACTTC.

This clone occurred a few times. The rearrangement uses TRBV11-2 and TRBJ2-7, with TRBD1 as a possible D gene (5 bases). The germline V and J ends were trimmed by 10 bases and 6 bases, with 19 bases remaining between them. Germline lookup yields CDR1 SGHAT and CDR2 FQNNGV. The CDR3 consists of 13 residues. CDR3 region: CAIRWGERVEQYF. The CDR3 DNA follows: TGTGCCATCCGGTGGGGCGAGCGAGTCGAGCAGTACTTC.

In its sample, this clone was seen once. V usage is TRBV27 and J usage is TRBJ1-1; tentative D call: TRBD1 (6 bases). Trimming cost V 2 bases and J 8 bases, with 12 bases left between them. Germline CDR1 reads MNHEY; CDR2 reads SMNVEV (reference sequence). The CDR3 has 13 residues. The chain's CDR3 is CASSLHTGREAFF. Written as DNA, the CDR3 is TGTGCCAGCAGTTTACATACAGGGCGCGAAGCTTTCTTT.

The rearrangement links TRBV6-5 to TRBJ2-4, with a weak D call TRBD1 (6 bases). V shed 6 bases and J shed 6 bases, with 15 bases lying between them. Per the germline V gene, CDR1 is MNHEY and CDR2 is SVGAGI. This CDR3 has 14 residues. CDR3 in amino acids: CASSSYLDRNIQYF. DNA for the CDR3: TGTGCCAGCAGCTCCTATTTGGACAGAAACATTCAGTACTTC.

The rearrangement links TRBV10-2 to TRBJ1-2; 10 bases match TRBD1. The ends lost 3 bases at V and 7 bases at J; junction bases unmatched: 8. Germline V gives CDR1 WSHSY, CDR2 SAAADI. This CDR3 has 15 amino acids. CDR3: CASSDHDRGLVGYTF. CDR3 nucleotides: TGCGCCAGCAGTGACCACGACAGGGGGCTCGTTGGCTACACCTTC.

The CDR3 reads CATIPGLATYEQYF. The CDR3 nucleotides are TGTGCCACCATTCCGGGACTAGCGACCTACGAGCAGTACTTC. The V gene is TRBV15, the J gene TRBJ2-7; 10 bases line up with TRBD2. With 7 bases clipped from V and 2 bases from J, the junction kept 5 bases outside the gene matches. The CDR3 sequence is 14 residues long. The V gene's germline CDR1 is LNHNV and CDR2 YYDKDF (reference sequence).

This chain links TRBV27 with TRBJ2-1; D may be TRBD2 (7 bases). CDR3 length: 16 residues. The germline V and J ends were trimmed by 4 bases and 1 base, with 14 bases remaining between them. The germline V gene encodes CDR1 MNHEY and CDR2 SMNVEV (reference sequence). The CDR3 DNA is TGTGCCAGCAGTTCACCGCGGGGGCCTTCCTACAATGAGCAGTTCTTC. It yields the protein CASSSPRGPSYNEQFF.

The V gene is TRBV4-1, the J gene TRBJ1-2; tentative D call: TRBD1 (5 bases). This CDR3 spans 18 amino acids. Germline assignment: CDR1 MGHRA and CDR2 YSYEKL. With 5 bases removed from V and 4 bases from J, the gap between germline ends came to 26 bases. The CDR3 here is CASSYLARGRGIGYGYTF. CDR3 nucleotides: TGCGCCAGCAGCTATCTAGCTAGGGGACGGGGGATTGGCTATGGCTACACCTTC.